The 5 T cell receptor beta chains below were found in one sample sequenced in a study of T cells expressing NK-cell markers. Using the 5' RACE reads, TCRdb records one entry per CDR3 protein without DNA. The sample table sets out around 100,000 distinct CDR3 sequences. The sequenced sample was blood T cells: a sorted CD56 or NKG2C T cell subset, CD4+ or CD8+ T cells, or bulk PBMC T cells (not recorded which). These receptor sequences come from a woman aged 18-69 years in good health.

This chain links TRBV4-3 with TRBJ1-2; with no DNA, the TCRdb D assignment of TRBD1 cannot be verified. This CDR3 spans 17 amino acids. CDR1 and CDR2 from the germline V gene are LGHNA and YSLEER. The CDR3 sequence: CASSQQIGDLTAYGYTF.

The V gene is TRBV5-4, the J gene TRBJ2-5; TCRdb designates TRBD1, a call that cannot be tested without DNA. The CDR3 totals 16 residues. Germline values: CDR1 SGHNT, CDR2 YYREEE (reference sequence). Here the CDR3 reads CASSPSAGGVGETQYF.

The V and J genes are TRBV7-9 and TRBJ2-2; with no DNA, the TCRdb D assignment of TRBD1 cannot be verified. Germline-derived CDR1 and CDR2 are SEHNR and FQNEAQ (reference sequence). The CDR3 consists of 16 residues. Here the CDR3 reads CASSPRTGANTGELFF.

The V and J genes are TRBV9 and TRBJ1-2; there is no DNA to check the TCRdb D call of TRBD1. The length of the CDR3 is 17 residues. CDR1 SGDLS and CDR2 YYNGEE come from the germline V gene. This CDR3 reads CASSAPGASIGPPGYTF. The full variable domain, with the rest looked up from reference TRBV9 and TRBJ1-2, is DSGVTQTPKHLITATGQRVTLRCSPRSGDLSVYWYQQSLDQGLQFLIQYYNGEERAKGNILERFSAQQFPDLHSELNLSSLELGDSALYFCASSAPGASIGPPGYTFGSGTRLTVV.

This clonotype shows up as medium-sized by frequency. V is TRBV4-3 and J is TRBJ2-2. The CDR3 length is 15 residues. Germline loops: CDR1 LGHNA, CDR2 YSLEER. This CDR3 is CASRSGRIGIGELFF.